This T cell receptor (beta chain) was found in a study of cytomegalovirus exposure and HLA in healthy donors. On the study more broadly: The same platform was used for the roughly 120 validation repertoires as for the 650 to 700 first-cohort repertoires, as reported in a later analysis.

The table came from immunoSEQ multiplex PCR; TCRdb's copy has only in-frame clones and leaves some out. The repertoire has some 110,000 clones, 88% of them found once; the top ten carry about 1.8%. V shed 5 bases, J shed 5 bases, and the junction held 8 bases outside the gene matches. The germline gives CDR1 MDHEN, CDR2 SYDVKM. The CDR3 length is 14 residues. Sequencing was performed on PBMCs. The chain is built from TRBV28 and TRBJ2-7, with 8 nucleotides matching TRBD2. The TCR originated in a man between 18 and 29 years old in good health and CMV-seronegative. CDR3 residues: CASSSGGAPDEQYF. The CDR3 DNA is TGTGCCAGCAGTAGCGGGGGCGCCCCGGACGAGCAGTACTTC.